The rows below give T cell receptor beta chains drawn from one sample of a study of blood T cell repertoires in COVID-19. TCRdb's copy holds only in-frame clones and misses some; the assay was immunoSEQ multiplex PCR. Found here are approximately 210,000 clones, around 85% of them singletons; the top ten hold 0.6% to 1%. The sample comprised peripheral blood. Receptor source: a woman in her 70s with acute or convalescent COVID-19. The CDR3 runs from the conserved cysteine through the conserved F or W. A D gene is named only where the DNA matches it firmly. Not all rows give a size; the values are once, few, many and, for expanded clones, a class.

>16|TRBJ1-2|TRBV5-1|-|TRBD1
CASSLAGGQGKGGYTF
TGCGCCAGCAGCTTGGCCGGGGGACAGGGTAAAGGAGGCTACACCTTC
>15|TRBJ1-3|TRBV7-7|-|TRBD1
CASSSGQGSGNTIYF
TGTGCCAGCAGCTCCGGACAGGGCTCTGGAAACACCATATATTTT
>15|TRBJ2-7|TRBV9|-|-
CASSVATGRTYEQYF
TGTGCCAGCAGCGTAGCCACAGGGCGAACCTACGAGCAGTACTTC
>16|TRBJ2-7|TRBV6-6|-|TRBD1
CASSYPRTGEIYEQYF
TGTGCCAGCAGTTACCCCCGGACAGGGGAAATCTACGAGCAGTACTTC
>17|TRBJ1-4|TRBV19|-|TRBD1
CASSIGQGSGTNEKLFF
TGTGCCAGTAGTATAGGACAGGGATCGGGAACTAATGAAAAACTGTTTTTT
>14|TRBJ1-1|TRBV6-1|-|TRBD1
CASSENRGVTEAFF
TGTGCCAGCAGTGAAAACAGGGGAGTCACTGAAGCTTTCTTT
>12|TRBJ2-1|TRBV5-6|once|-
CASRRDYNEQFF
TGTGCCAGCAGGCGCGATTACAATGAGCAGTTCTTC
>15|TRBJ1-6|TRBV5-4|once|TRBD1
CASREDRVPDSPLHF
TGTGCCAGCAGAGAAGACAGGGTGCCCGATTCACCCCTCCACTTT
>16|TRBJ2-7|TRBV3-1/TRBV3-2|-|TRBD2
CASSQGLAGGAYEQYF
TGTGCCAGCAGCCAAGGACTAGCGGGGGGGGCCTACGAGCAGTACTTC
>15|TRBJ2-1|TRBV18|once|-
CASSRDGSSYNEQFF
TGTGCCAGCTCAAGGGATGGGAGCTCCTACAATGAGCAGTTCTTC
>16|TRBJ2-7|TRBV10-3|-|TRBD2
CAIRPTSREARYEQYF
TGTGCCATCAGGCCGACGTCGCGGGAGGCCCGATACGAGCAGTACTTC
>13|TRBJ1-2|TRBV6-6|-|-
CASSHRDNYGYTF
TGTGCCAGCAGCCACAGGGATAACTATGGCTACACCTTC
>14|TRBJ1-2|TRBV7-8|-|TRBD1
CASSLGTGDYGYTF
TGTGCCAGCAGCTTAGGGACAGGGGACTATGGCTACACCTTC
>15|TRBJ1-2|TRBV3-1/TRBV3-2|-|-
CASSQVIRGDYGYTF
TGTGCCAGCAGCCAAGTGATCAGGGGCGACTATGGCTACACCTTC
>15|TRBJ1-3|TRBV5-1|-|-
CASSLRGGNGNTIYF
TGCGCCAGCAGCTTAAGAGGGGGAAATGGAAACACCATATATTTT
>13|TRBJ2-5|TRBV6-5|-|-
CASSRPGRETQYF
TGTGCCAGCAGCCGACCGGGTCGGGAGACCCAGTACTTC
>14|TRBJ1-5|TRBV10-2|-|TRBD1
CASRAGGTGQPQHF
TGCGCCAGCAGGGCAGGGGGCACGGGACAGCCCCAGCATTTT
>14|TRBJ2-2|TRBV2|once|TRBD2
CASGLAGNTGELFF
TGTGCCAGCGGACTAGCCGGGAACACCGGGGAGCTGTTTTTT
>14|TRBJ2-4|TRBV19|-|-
CASSPRTVRNIQYF
TGTGCCAGTAGTCCCCGGACAGTGAGGAACATTCAGTACTTC
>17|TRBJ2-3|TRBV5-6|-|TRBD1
CASRPKIGQVGTDTQYF
TGTGCCAGCAGACCAAAGATCGGACAGGTGGGGACAGATACGCAGTATTTT
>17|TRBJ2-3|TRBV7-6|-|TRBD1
CASSLGAGTGWSDTQYF
TGTGCCAGCAGCTTAGGTGCGGGGACAGGGTGGTCAGATACGCAGTATTTT
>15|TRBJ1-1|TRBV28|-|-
CASRKAKSISAEAFF
TGTGCCAGCAGAAAAGCGAAGAGTATCTCCGCTGAAGCTTTCTTT
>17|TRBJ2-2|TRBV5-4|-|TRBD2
CASSPGGWDSNTGELFF
TGTGCCAGCAGCCCGGGGGGTTGGGACTCGAACACCGGGGAGCTGTTTTTT
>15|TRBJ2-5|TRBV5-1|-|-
CASSPQAGAVETQYF
TGCGCCAGCAGCCCCCAGGCGGGGGCGGTTGAGACCCAGTACTTC
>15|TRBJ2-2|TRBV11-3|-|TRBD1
CASSLTRGRSGELFF
TGTGCCAGCAGCTTAACCAGGGGGCGTTCAGGGGAGCTGTTTTTT
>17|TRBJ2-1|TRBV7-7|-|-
CASSLFGGDSSYNEQFF
TGTGCTAGCAGCTTATTCGGCGGTGACAGCTCCTACAATGAGCAGTTCTTC
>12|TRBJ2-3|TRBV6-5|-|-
CASSSEGDTQYF
TGTGCCAGTAGTAGCGAGGGAGATACGCAGTATTTT
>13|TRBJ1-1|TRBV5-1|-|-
CASTWGPNTEAFF
TGCGCCAGCACCTGGGGCCCGAATACTGAAGCTTTCTTT
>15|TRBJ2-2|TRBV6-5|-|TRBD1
CASSRTGANTGELFF
TGTGCCAGCAGCCGGACAGGGGCGAACACCGGGGAGCTGTTTTTT
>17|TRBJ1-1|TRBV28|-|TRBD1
CASTLLTGGLTATEAFF
TGTGCCAGCACTCTCCTGACAGGGGGCCTGACGGCCACTGAAGCTTTCTTT
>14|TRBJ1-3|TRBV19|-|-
CASSTGGDGNTIYF
TGTGCCAGTAGTACGGGGGGCGATGGAAACACCATATATTTT